The subject of this entry is one TCR beta chain. No antigen is known for it. Base qualities are missing; no much larger clone stands one base away. The sample originates from a study of shared clonotypes between healthy human individuals (dated by TCRdb to 2020 to 2022). About the investigation overall: Three men and a couple of women, aged 18 to 49 years, made up the cohort. For each donor, CD4 naive and CD4 memory were each run on three plates, CD8 naive on two plates, and CD8 memory on one plate. To estimate repertoire size and how much clonotypes are shared between individuals, the study performed deep sequencing of blood TCR repertoires from a handful of healthy adults. Libraries were prepared and TCR repertoires were sequenced by different laboratories using diverse techniques, in order to increase sequencing depth and limit assay-specific biases. Between about 0.94 and 8.9 billion PBMCs per donor were obtained by leukapheresis. Summary of the overall study and its limitations: Higher generation probabilities were observed for clonotypes shared by all four sorted-subset donors than for non-shared clonotypes. Rarefaction of sorted-subset datasets indicated incomplete sequencing despite the large sequencing depth. Across several donors, roughly 5% of naive CD4, around 3.3% of naive CD8, about 2% of memory CD4, and approximately 0.4% of memory CD8 clonotypes were shared. Larger estimated clonotype richness was generally found for naive subsets than for memory subsets. Only blood was sampled, and tissue TCR repertoires likely differ from those in blood. Based on pairwise subsampling, the degree of clonotype sharing among donors was expected to be affected by sequencing depth. Because the study included only a small number of donors, the genetic and exposure-history diversity represented was limited.

The CDR3, from cysteine to phenylalanine, totals 18 residues. CDR3 DNA is the only sequence kept; it has 54 bases, read in frame from the first base. Here V drops 0 bases and J drops 4 bases, and the junction holds 11 bases not matched to any gene. CDR1 and CDR2 were assigned from the germline V gene as LGHNA and YSLEER. CD8 naive samples consisted of CD45RO-negative cells that were positively selected for CCR7, yielding a CD45RA+CCR7+ population without TemRA cells. Healthy HIV-negative adults with no recently reported acute infections or vaccinations were included as donors. Only Caucasian adults living in Nashville, Tennessee, USA were represented among the donors. After blood collection by leukapheresis, PBMCs were isolated using Ficoll-Histopaque density gradient centrifugation and then cryopreserved in the vapor phase of liquid nitrogen. Analytical flow cytometry was used to check the purity and quantity of each magnetically sorted T cell population. Genomic DNA was isolated from every sorted fraction and measured by UV absorbance on a Nanodrop 2000c.

TCR CDR3 regions were amplified from genomic DNA by multiplex PCR using the deep immunoSEQ assay. Extracted genomic DNA from each cell subset was spread evenly across all wells of several immunoSEQ 96-well plates, with each plate serving as a replicate. For sorted subsets, 150 to 200 ng genomic DNA, equal to tens of thousands of T cell genomes, was loaded into each replicate PCR. Purified libraries were quantified with a Qubit 3.0 fluorometer, sized on a Bioanalyzer 2100, and re-quantified with the KAPA Library Quantification kit. Each immunoSEQ 96-well plate was sequenced on its own single-read 150-cycle Illumina NextSeq 550 flow cell. From the authors' description of their analysis: Because only junctional sequences without quality scores were contained in the immunoSEQ output, filtering matching that applied to full-length reads could not be performed. To assign V/J genes and CDR3, sequences were annotated using PyIR, a Python wrapper for IgBLAST v1.9, with IMGT germline references. Reads were removed for weak V/J assignments (E-value above 1e-6), missing CDR3, stop codons, out-of-frame junctions, or ambiguous translated residues. V3J clonotypes were defined as sequences sharing an identical inferred V gene, J gene, and CDR3 amino acid sequence. The percentage overlap between two repertoires was calculated by dividing the number of shared unique clonotypes by the size of the smaller repertoire. Three approaches were used to assess repertoire richness: RTK rarefaction, the Chao1 estimator, and Recon v2.1 estimates of unobserved clonotypes. OLGA was used to compute generation probabilities for all TCRbeta clonotypes that the gDNA method yielded from a handful of donors. The table was pulled from immuneACCESS by TCRdb, which kept in-frame rearrangements only. Such tables lose some clones; where checked, under half of the loss comes from unresolved V genes, and the rest has no known cause. V and J calls and clone size are those listed in that table; D and trimming were worked out from the DNA. In this sample the table shows approximately 2,000,000 clones, roughly 95% of which occur a single time. Of the sample, approximately 1.6% falls within the top ten clones.

The receptor comes from a man between 18 and 29 years old in good health. Some clones in this sample may be carry-over from other donors' samples. Material: naive CD8+ T cells from PBMCs. The sample's cell subset or site, from its label and the paper: CD45RA+CCR7+. The V gene is TRBV4-3 and the J gene is TRBJ2-5, with 10 bases aligning to TRBD2. The CDR3 amino acid sequence is: CASSQDLQREGLGETQYF. The DNA sequence reads TGCGCCAGCAGCCAAGATCTGCAGCGGGAGGGCCTAGGAGAGACCCAGTACTTC.